This T cell receptor beta chain was recovered during a study of blood T cell repertoires in COVID-19. As for the study in general: In each case, the material was cDNA or gDNA derived from T cells, B-cell-depleted T cells, or PBMCs.

Germline values: CDR1 MNHEY, CDR2 SVGAGI. V lost 0 bases and J lost 2, with 8 bases in between. This CDR3 has 14 amino acids. Original processing notes: Amplified reference gene primers provided the basis for estimating nucleated cell counts. Using immunoSEQ multiplex PCR, the repertoire was profiled, and TCRdb retains in-frame clones only, with some absent. Clonal size and the V and J genes are those of that table, whereas D and trimming came from the DNA. The sample yields around 64,000 clones, 65% to 90% seen once. The clonotype was recovered from a man in his forties or fifties with active COVID-19. This sequence joins TRBV6-5 and TRBJ2-7, with D perhaps matching TRBD1 (5 bases). What was sequenced was peripheral blood. CDR3 amino acids: CASSYSRETYEQYF. In nucleotides, the CDR3 is TGTGCCAGCAGTTACTCCAGGGAAACCTACGAGCAGTACTTC.